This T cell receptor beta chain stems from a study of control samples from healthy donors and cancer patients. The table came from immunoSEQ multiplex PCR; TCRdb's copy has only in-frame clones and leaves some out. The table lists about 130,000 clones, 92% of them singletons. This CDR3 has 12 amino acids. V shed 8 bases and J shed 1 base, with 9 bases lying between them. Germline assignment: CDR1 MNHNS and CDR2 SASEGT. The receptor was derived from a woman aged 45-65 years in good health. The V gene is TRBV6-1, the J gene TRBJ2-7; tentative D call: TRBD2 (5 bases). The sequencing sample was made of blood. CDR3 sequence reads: CASCPGSYEQYF. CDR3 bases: TGTGCCAGCTGCCCGGGGTCCTACGAGCAGTACTTC.